This T cell receptor beta chain comes out of a study of T cell clones after liver transplantation. Background on the study: Post-transplant blood was tracked for graft-donor-reactive T cell clones identified in a pre-transplant mixed lymphocyte reaction.

This CDR3 comprises 9 residues. Trimming shortened V by 8 bases and J by 3 bases, and 2 bases separated the two germline ends. CDR1 is MNHNY, CDR2 SVGAGI, per germline (reference sequence). Repertoires were generated with immunoSEQ multiplex PCR, while TCRdb's copy carries only in-frame clones and drops some. The repertoire consists of 50,000 or so clones, with roughly nine tenths occurring once and the leading ten covering approximately 15%. The clonotype originates from a human patient who received a liver transplant. The graft donor may be the source of some T cells. This chain joins TRBV6-6 and TRBJ2-7; D remains unclear. Sequencing used CD8+ T cells from blood, obtained 12 months after liver transplant. The CDR3 loop is CASGYEQYF. The CDR3, as DNA: TGTGCCAGCGGCTACGAGCAGTACTTC.